Listed below are T cell receptor beta chains from one sample, sequenced in a study of molecular identifiers for immune sequencing clone quantification. Each CDR3 protein is one row after TCRdb ran MiXCR on the PCR reads. The sample carries under 650,000 distinct CDR3 sequences, less than 20% recorded once. The sample comprised naive CD8+ T cells from blood, with Jurkat cell RNA spiked in. All receptors come from a human donor in good health. Some libraries in this study had Jurkat cell RNA spiked in. Each CDR3 is given with its conserved first and last residue. D genes are given only for firm matches. Clone size is stated in some rows and not others, as once, few, many or a class when expanded.

clone size: .
V gene: TRBV29-1
J gene: TRBJ2-2
D gene: .
CDR3 protein: CGVEEGLTGELSF
CDR3 DNA: TGCGGCGTTGAAGAGGGCCTTACCGGGGAGCTGTCTTTT

clone size: many
V gene: TRBV6-2/TRBV6-3
J gene: TRBJ2-5
D gene: TRBD1
CDR3 protein: CASSYTPAGGQTQYF
CDR3 DNA: TGTGCCAGCAGTTACACTCCCGCAGGGGGACAGACCCAGTACTTC

clone size: many
V gene: TRBV9
J gene: TRBJ2-2
D gene: TRBD1
CDR3 protein: CASSEWDSKTGELFF
CDR3 DNA: TGTGCCAGCAGCGAATGGGACAGCAAAACCGGGGAGCTGTTTTTT

clone size: many
V gene: TRBV7-9
J gene: TRBJ2-5
D gene: TRBD1
CDR3 protein: CASRTTGDRETQYF
CDR3 DNA: TGTGCCAGCAGGACTACAGGGGATAGAGAGACCCAGTACTTC

clone size: many
V gene: TRBV29-1
J gene: TRBJ1-1
D gene: .
CDR3 protein: CSGADTEAFF
CDR3 DNA: TGCAGCGGTGCGGACACTGAAGCTTTCTTT

clone size: .
V gene: TRBV4-3
J gene: TRBJ2-1
D gene: .
CDR3 protein: CASSQHPGNEQFF
CDR3 DNA: TGCGCCAGCAGCCAACATCCTGGGAATGAGCAGTTCTTC

clone size: .
V gene: TRBV4-1
J gene: TRBJ1-1
D gene: .
CDR3 protein: CASSQDRRSMNTEAFF
CDR3 DNA: TGCGCCAGCAGCCAAGATCGGCGGTCCATGAACACTGAAGCTTTCTTT

clone size: many
V gene: TRBV7-2
J gene: TRBJ2-7
D gene: TRBD1
CDR3 protein: CASSPGTGYYEQYF
CDR3 DNA: TGTGCCAGCAGCCCAGGGACAGGGTACTACGAGCAGTACTTC

clone size: many
V gene: TRBV2
J gene: TRBJ2-7
D gene: .
CDR3 protein: CASSPITYEQYF
CDR3 DNA: TGTGCCAGCAGTCCGATTACCTACGAGCAGTACTTC

clone size: many
V gene: TRBV10-1
J gene: TRBJ2-5
D gene: TRBD1
CDR3 protein: CASSDHDRGLVETQYF
CDR3 DNA: TGCGCCAGCAGTGACCACGACAGGGGGCTAGTGGAGACCCAGTACTTC

clone size: many
V gene: TRBV20-1
J gene: TRBJ2-3
D gene: TRBD2
CDR3 protein: CSADYSGTSGRVTLSTDTQYF
CDR3 DNA: TGCAGTGCCGATTATTCCGGGACTAGCGGGAGGGTTACGTTGAGCACAGATACGCAGTATTTT

clone size: many
V gene: TRBV30
J gene: TRBJ2-7
D gene: .
CDR3 protein: CAWRGLGAPGYEQYF
CDR3 DNA: TGTGCCTGGAGGGGGCTTGGCGCCCCGGGCTACGAGCAGTACTTC

clone size: few
V gene: TRBV7-6
J gene: TRBJ1-1
D gene: .
CDR3 protein: CASSLSPVGTEAFF
CDR3 DNA: TGTGCCAGCAGCTTATCCCCAGTGGGCACTGAAGCTTTCTTT

clone size: many
V gene: TRBV2
J gene: TRBJ2-3
D gene: .
CDR3 protein: CASSPGVVGDTQYF
CDR3 DNA: TGTGCCAGCAGTCCCGGGGTAGTCGGAGATACGCAGTATTTT

clone size: many
V gene: TRBV30
J gene: TRBJ2-7
D gene: TRBD1
CDR3 protein: CAWSPGQGDYEQYF
CDR3 DNA: TGTGCCTGGAGTCCGGGACAGGGGGACTACGAGCAGTACTTC

clone size: many
V gene: TRBV28
J gene: TRBJ2-7
D gene: .
CDR3 protein: CASSQSGRFYEQYF
CDR3 DNA: TGTGCCAGCAGTCAAAGTGGTAGATTCTACGAGCAGTACTTC

clone size: .
V gene: TRBV15
J gene: TRBJ2-2
D gene: .
CDR3 protein: CATSRPDGGGLGELFF
CDR3 DNA: TGTGCCACCAGCCGGCCGGATGGCGGAGGGCTTGGGGAGCTGTTTTTT

clone size: many
V gene: TRBV9
J gene: TRBJ1-5
D gene: .
CDR3 protein: CASSTPFLWRPQHF
CDR3 DNA: TGTGCCAGCAGCACGCCTTTCTTATGGCGGCCCCAGCATTTT

clone size: many
V gene: TRBV4-2
J gene: TRBJ2-5
D gene: TRBD2
CDR3 protein: CASSYNLAGQETQYF
CDR3 DNA: TGTGCCAGTAGTTACAATTTAGCGGGACAAGAGACCCAGTACTTC

clone size: many
V gene: TRBV4-1
J gene: TRBJ1-1
D gene: .
CDR3 protein: CASSQRGRTEAFF
CDR3 DNA: TGCGCCAGCAGCCAAAGGGGAAGAACTGAAGCTTTCTTT

clone size: many
V gene: TRBV27
J gene: TRBJ2-1
D gene: .
CDR3 protein: CASSTDSQELTFF
CDR3 DNA: TGTGCCAGCAGTACGGACTCACAAGAGCTAACGTTCTTC

clone size: .
V gene: TRBV5-8
J gene: TRBJ1-1
D gene: .
CDR3 protein: CASSLDGDTGFFTEAFF
CDR3 DNA: TGTGCCAGCAGCTTGGACGGGGATACAGGGTTCTTCACTGAAGCTTTCTTT

clone size: many
V gene: TRBV15
J gene: TRBJ2-1
D gene: TRBD1
CDR3 protein: CATSQVQGGNEQFF
CDR3 DNA: TGTGCCACCAGCCAGGTACAGGGGGGCAATGAGCAGTTCTTC

clone size: .
V gene: TRBV28
J gene: TRBJ1-1
D gene: .
CDR3 protein: CASSRPGANTEAFF
CDR3 DNA: TGTGCCAGCAGTCGGCCCGGGGCGAACACTGAAGCTTTCTTT

clone size: many
V gene: TRBV4-3
J gene: TRBJ1-4
D gene: .
CDR3 protein: CASSPPFGEKLFF
CDR3 DNA: TGCGCCAGCAGCCCCCCGTTTGGTGAAAAACTGTTTTTT

clone size: many
V gene: TRBV12-5
J gene: TRBJ1-1
D gene: .
CDR3 protein: CASGSFPTYEAFF
CDR3 DNA: TGTGCTAGTGGTTCATTCCCGACTTATGAGGCTTTCTTT

clone size: many
V gene: TRBV27
J gene: TRBJ2-3
D gene: TRBD2
CDR3 protein: CASSSIKVAGNTDTQYF
CDR3 DNA: TGTGCCAGCAGTTCCATCAAAGTAGCGGGGAACACAGATACGCAGTATTTT

clone size: few
V gene: TRBV7-9
J gene: TRBJ2-7
D gene: TRBD2
CDR3 protein: CASSPGLAEIYEQYF
CDR3 DNA: TGTGCCAGCAGCCCCGGACTAGCGGAGATCTACGAGCAGTACTTC